This T cell receptor (beta chain) was documented in a study of identical twins. Study results and caveats: Out-of-frame TCR alpha sharing observed in monozygotic twins exceeded model estimates. With beta out-of-frame sequences, excess sharing by twins was weaker.

In the case of this clonotype: The antigen is unknown.

All donors were healthy Caucasians. Template switching added a universal primer binding site, and final cDNA carried unique molecular identifiers. TCRdb re-called the 5' RACE reads through MiXCR, storing one row per CDR3 protein. Of about 1.7 million distinct CDR3 sequences in the sample, about 32% were seen once. The sequenced sample consisted of cord blood. The origin of this receptor is a newborn girl in good health.

The CDR3 DNA follows: TGTGCCAGCAGTGAATGGGGTGGACACTCCTATGGCTACACCTTC. Protein product: CASSEWGGHSYGYTF. The chain recombines TRBV6-1 with TRBJ1-2; the D gene is possibly TRBD1 (5 bases). The length of the CDR3 is 15 residues. From germline, CDR1 is MNHNS and CDR2 SASEGT. V shed 2 bases and J shed 4 bases, with 14 bases lying between them.